This TCR beta chain emerged from a study of T-cell reconstitution after alpha-beta-depleted transplantation in children. V gave up 5 bases and J gave up 1 base, with 14 bases separating them. The CDR3 is 16 residues long. CDR1 MNHEY and CDR2 SVGEGT come from the germline V gene. Study-level points and caveats: One year after transplant, T-cell counts and diversity came mostly from newly produced T cells.

TCRbeta library preparation incorporated unique molecular identifiers. TCRdb redid the calling of the PCR reads with MiXCR, one entry per CDR3 protein. The sample includes under 250,000 distinct CDR3 sequences, about 7% of them seen just once. This clonotype was detected many times. Its target is unknown. The source is a boy aged 2 to 9 with acute lymphoblastic leukemia, due to receive a stem cell transplant. Sample: PBMCs, taken before TCRalphabeta/CD19-depleted stem cell transplant. The chain couples TRBV6-2 or TRBV6-3 to TRBJ2-2; maybe TRBD1 (6 bases). The chain's CDR3 is CASSARLTGNTGELFF. In DNA form, the CDR3 reads TGTGCCAGCAGTGCGAGATTGACAGGGAACACCGGGGAGCTGTTTTTT.